This TCR beta chain was captured in a study of T-cell memory formation after mild COVID-19. Notes on the study in general: Confirmation of SARS-CoV-2 specificity was lacking for second-wave clones peaking day 37. Pre-infection memory already had some responding clones, implying cross-reactive memory joined.

Employing constant-segment primers, 5'RACE generated TCR alpha and TCR beta cDNA libraries bearing sample barcodes and UMIs. TCRdb called the 5' RACE reads again in MiXCR, with one record for every CDR3 protein. The sample has under 450,000 distinct CDR3 sequences, less than 25% seen once; the top ten hold 13%. A remark on this clonotype: Its specificity is unknown.

Input material: PBMCs or a T cell subset sorted from them (not recorded which). This clonotype was sampled from an adult woman who had mild COVID-19 (a few samples of this study predate the infection). Cell type and time point are not known.

CDR3 DNA: TGCGCCAGCAGCCCTCGCCTAGGGGGGGCGTTGGACTTAGCCAAAAACATTCAGTACTTC. It yields the protein CASSPRLGGALDLAKNIQYF. V usage is TRBV4-1 and J usage is TRBJ2-4, with D perhaps TRBD2 (7 bases). The CDR3 consists of 20 residues. Trimming pared 4 bases from V and 0 bases from J, leaving 25 bases between. Germline CDR1 and CDR2: MGHRA and YSYEKL.